This T cell receptor (beta chain) was observed in a study of Ad26.COV2.S vaccination and SARS-CoV-2 variants. Study background: Intramuscular Ad26.COV2.S at 5x10^10 or 1x10^11 viral particles.

Using immunoSEQ multiplex PCR, the repertoire was profiled, and TCRdb retains in-frame clones only, with some absent. Of over 250,000 clones detected, around 87% appear once; the ten largest clones hold around 3%. The germline V gene has CDR1 LGHNA and CDR2 YNFKEQ. Trimming cost V 0 bases and J 7 bases; bases outside gene matches: 9. CDR3 length: 16 amino acids. As concerns this clone: What it binds is not known.

Regarding treatment: 15 to 20 received Ad26.COV2.S at low or high dose, single or two shots; roughly five received placebo; per-sample allocation not given. Specimens were obtained on day 63 following the first vaccine or placebo injection. Whoever gave the sample was an adult aged 18-55 years in Boston. Participants' vaccine, an Ad26 vector, delivered Wuhan-strain SARS-CoV-2 spike. Study results and caveats: Analyses that measured TCR breadth and depth may have underestimated total T cell responses.

The chain couples TRBV4-2 to TRBJ2-1, with 7 bases aligning to TRBD2. The TCR was taken from a person between 18 and 59 years old who received the Ad26.COV2.S COVID-19 vaccine or a placebo. The starting material was peripheral blood, obtained in a trial of Ad26.COV2.S vaccine versus placebo. This chain's CDR3 is CASSQDLMGGYNEQFF. CDR3 DNA sequence: TGTGCCAGCAGCCAAGATCTGATGGGGGGGTATAATGAGCAGTTCTTC.